Shown below are 16 T cell receptor beta chains from a single sample sequenced in a study of shared clonotypes between healthy human individuals. Naive CD8 isolation took CD45RO-negative cells positively selected for CCR7 and excluded terminally differentiated effector memory CD45RA+ cells. The method was immunoSEQ multiplex PCR; TCRdb's version includes in-frame clones alone and lacks a portion of them. The data hold about 680,000 clones, with just over 90% observed a single time. The sequenced sample consisted of naive CD8+ T cells sorted from blood. Source of these receptors: a man between 25 and 39 years old in good health.

This clone has just a few counts. The rearrangement uses TRBV4-1 and TRBJ1-5, with D unresolved. CDR1 and CDR2 (germline): MGHRA, YSYEKL. V lost 0 bases, J lost 4 bases, and 13 bases lay in between. The CDR3 sequence is 16 residues long. Here the CDR3 reads CASSQDMAEGNQPQHF. DNA of the CDR3: TGCGCCAGCAGCCAAGATATGGCGGAAGGGAATCAGCCCCAGCATTTT.

In its sample, this clone was seen a few times. The J gene is TRBJ2-1, the V gene TRBV7-3; no reliable D call. Per germline, CDR1 SGHTA and CDR2 FQGTGA. The CDR3 covers 13 residues. The germline V and J ends were trimmed by 2 bases and 5 bases, with 7 bases remaining between them. The CDR3 region is CASSLFGHNEQFF. CDR3 bases: TGTGCCAGCAGCTTATTTGGTCACAATGAGCAGTTCTTC.

This chain joins TRBV6-5 and TRBJ2-7; tentatively, D is TRBD1 or TRBD2 (5 bases each). The ends were cut back, 0 bases at V and 2 bases at J, with 8 bases in the middle. CDR1 is MNHEY and CDR2 is SVGAGI in the germline V gene. The CDR3 runs 14 residues. The CDR3 is CASSYSGPAYEQYF. CDR3 bases: TGTGCCAGCAGTTACTCGGGACCTGCCTACGAGCAGTACTTC.

V is TRBV2 and J is TRBJ2-3, with D perhaps matching TRBD1 (5 bases). The CDR3 is 14 amino acids. Trimming cost V 1 base and J 11 bases, with 16 bases left between them. Germline CDR1 SNHLY, CDR2 FYNNEI. The CDR3 bases are TGTGCCAGCAGTGAAGAGGTACCGAAAAGGGGGCAGTATTTT. This translates into CASSEEVPKRGQYF.

The chain recombines TRBV7-2 with TRBJ2-3; D gene unclear. The CDR3 extends over 13 amino acids. Trimming pared 5 bases from V and 2 bases from J, leaving 8 bases between. Per germline, CDR1 SGHTA and CDR2 FQGNSA. The CDR3 region is CASSPDVTDTQYF. CDR3 sequence (DNA): TGTGCCAGCAGCCCCGACGTCACAGATACGCAGTATTTT.

The rearrangement links TRBV30 to TRBJ1-3; no clear D gene. The germline V gene has CDR1 GTSNPN and CDR2 SVGIG (reference sequence). V shed 2 bases and J shed 4 bases, with 9 bases lying between them. CDR3 length: 13 residues. This CDR3 is CAWSMGSGNTIYF. The CDR3 nucleotides read TGTGCCTGGAGTATGGGTTCCGGAAACACCATATATTTT.

The rearrangement uses TRBV5-1 and TRBJ1-1; tentative D call: TRBD1 (6 bases). CDR3 length equals 14 residues. The V end lost 4 bases, the J end lost 7 bases, and 17 bases lay between the germline ends. Per germline, CDR1 SGHRS and CDR2 YFSETQ. CDR3 in amino acids: CASSLGRGTIEAFF. CDR3 coding DNA: TGCGCCAGCAGCCTCGGACGGGGGACAATTGAAGCTTTCTTT.

The J gene is TRBJ1-6, the V gene TRBV7-9; D ambiguous. V was cut by 6 bases and J by 9 bases, with 12 bases left in between. CDR1 and CDR2 (germline): SEHNR, FQNEAQ (reference sequence). There are 13 residues in the CDR3. CDR3: CASRPPGISPLHF. The DNA of the CDR3 is TGTGCCAGCAGACCGCCGGGGATTTCACCCCTCCACTTT.

This chain uses TRBV6-1 with TRBJ2-7, with D perhaps matching TRBD1 (6 bases). CDR1 and CDR2 from the germline V gene are MNHNS and SASEGT. This CDR3 is 15 amino acids long. Trimming took off 3 bases at V and 3 bases at J, with 15 bases between the two ends. CDR3 residues: CASSDFSGQLYEQYF. The CDR3 nucleotides read TGTGCCAGCAGTGATTTCTCGGGACAACTCTACGAGCAGTACTTC.

This rearrangement joins TRBV4-1 to TRBJ2-7; 8 nucleotides line up with TRBD1. This CDR3 is built from 15 residues. V was pared by 4 bases and J by 3 bases, with 8 bases of the junction left unmatched. Germline V gives CDR1 MGHRA, CDR2 YSYEKL. This CDR3 reads CASSPRTGSNYEQYF. The CDR3 bases are TGCGCCAGCAGCCCAAGGACAGGGTCCAACTACGAGCAGTACTTC.

The chain couples TRBV29-1 to TRBJ2-1; D is perhaps TRBD1 (6 bases). CDR3 length: 11 residues. Deletions cut 2 bases from V and 9 bases from J, with 8 bases between. Germline loops: CDR1 SQVTM, CDR2 ANQGSEA. The chain's CDR3 is CSVESRGEQFF. CDR3 DNA sequence: TGCAGCGTTGAATCCAGGGGTGAGCAGTTCTTC.

J is TRBJ1-5 and V is TRBV6-1; 12 nucleotides line up with TRBD1. Trimming cost V 0 bases and J 6 bases; bases outside gene matches: 3. Germline V lookup: CDR1 MNHNS, CDR2 SASEGT. The CDR3 runs 16 residues. The CDR3 sequence is CASSEAGQGAAQPQHF. The CDR3 DNA reads as TGTGCCAGCAGTGAAGCGGGACAGGGGGCAGCTCAGCCCCAGCATTTT.

This chain links TRBV19 with TRBJ2-1, with TRBD2 as a possible D gene (6 bases). Germline V gene lookup returns CDR1 LNHDA and CDR2 SQIVND (reference sequence). Trimming pared 5 bases from V and 9 bases from J, leaving 11 bases between. The length of the CDR3 is 12 residues. Here the CDR3 reads CASSPPGVEQFF. CDR3 in DNA: TGTGCCAGTAGTCCCCCGGGGGTTGAGCAGTTCTTC.

This chain joins TRBV7-6 and TRBJ2-7; TRBD1 agrees at 9 bases. CDR1 and CDR2 (germline): SGHVS, FNYEAQ. Trimming cost V 5 bases and J 4 bases; bases outside gene matches: 6. CDR3 length equals 14 residues. This chain's CDR3 is CASSVDRGSYEQYF. Written as DNA, the CDR3 is TGTGCCAGCAGCGTGGACAGGGGAAGTTACGAGCAGTACTTC. The full variable domain, its missing parts supplied by reference TRBV7-6 and TRBJ2-7, is GAGVSQSPRYKVTKRGQDVALRCDPISGHVSLYWYRQALGQGPEFLTYFNYEAQQDKSGLPNDRFSAERPEGSISTLTIQRTEQRDSAMYRCASSVDRGSYEQYFGPGTRLTVT.

V usage is TRBV6-5 and J usage is TRBJ2-2, with 8 bases identical to TRBD2. CDR3 length: 15 residues. J lost 4 bases, V lost 5 bases, and 6 bases had no gene match. From germline, CDR1 is MNHEY and CDR2 SVGAGI. CDR3 DNA sequence: TGTGCCAGCAGTAACAGCGGGAGTCCCACCGGGGAGCTGTTTTTT. Translation gives CASSNSGSPTGELFF.

The V call is TRBV18, the J call TRBJ1-3; maybe TRBD1 (6 bases). Per the germline V gene, CDR1 is KGHSH and CDR2 is LQKENI. This CDR3 region has 17 residues. Trimming cost V 3 bases and J 0 bases, with 15 bases left between them. CDR3 bases: TGTGCCAGCTCACCCCCCGGGGACATCAACTCTGGAAACACCATATATTTT. Amino acid sequence: CASSPPGDINSGNTIYF.